The next 17 T cell receptor beta chains were all read from a single sample in a study of T cell repertoires in cytomegalovirus infection. TCRdb re-called the reads through MiXCR, storing one row per CDR3 protein. The data hold hundreds of thousands of distinct CDR3 sequences, with roughly a third observed a single time. Their cognate antigens are unknown. The sequencing used cultured PBMCs, collected from culture after CMV antigen stimulation. All receptors derive from a human donor in good health (CMV status not recorded). Some clones in this sample may be carry-over from other donors' samples.

This clonotype has more than one count but fewer than ten. This chain links TRBV12-3 or TRBV12-4 with TRBJ2-1; D is unresolved. Trimming stripped 3 bases from V and 8 bases from J, with 17 bases between. The CDR3 contains 15 residues. The CDR3 region has the DNA TGTGCCAGCAGTTTTAGGGTCCCCCCTTATGATGAGCAGTTCTTC. Encoded protein: CASSFRVPPYDEQFF.

This chain joins TRBV19 and TRBJ2-3; 8 bases agree with TRBD1. V lost 4 bases to trimming and J lost 5 bases; unmatched junction nucleotides: 5. The CDR3 covers 14 residues. Germline-derived CDR1 and CDR2 are LNHDA and SQIVND (reference sequence). The CDR3 DNA sequence: TGTGCCAGTAGTACCCAGGGGGCAAGAGATACGCAGTATTTT. It translates to CASSTQGARDTQYF.

This sequence joins TRBV28 and TRBJ2-5; 12 nucleotides line up with TRBD2. This CDR3 region has 16 residues. The V gene's germline CDR1 is MDHEN and CDR2 SYDVKM. Trimming cost V 6 bases and J 2 bases; bases outside gene matches: 7. The DNA of the CDR3 is TGTGCCAGCAGGGTGACTAGCGGGGGTGTACAAGAGACCCAGTACTTC. Translating it yields CASRVTSGGVQETQYF.

The rearrangement joins TRBV2 to TRBJ1-4, with 8 positions matching TRBD1. The CDR3 length is 15 residues. V trimming: 6 bases; J trimming: 7 bases; junction bases outside the gene matches: 10. Germline V gene data show CDR1 as SNHLY and CDR2 as FYNNEI. CDR3 DNA: TGTGCCAGCAGCCTCGGCCAGGGGGCGCCTGAAAAACTGTTTTTT. Its protein is CASSLGQGAPEKLFF. The full variable domain, completed using reference TRBV2 and TRBJ1-4, is EPEVTQTPSHQVTQMGQEVILRCVPISNHLYFYWYRQILGQKVEFLVSFYNNEISEKSEIFDDQFSVERPDGSNFTLKIRSTKLEDSAMYFCASSLGQGAPEKLFFGSGTQLSVL.

CDR3 in DNA: TGTGCCAGTAGAGTAAACCCGGGACTAGCGGGCCTGAGCTCCTACAATGAGCAGTTCTTC. Translated: CASRVNPGLAGLSSYNEQFF. The chain carries TRBV19 and TRBJ2-1; TRBD2 matches 12 bases. Looked up from germline, CDR1 is LNHDA and CDR2 is SQIVND (reference sequence). The length of the CDR3 is 20 residues. V was clipped by 6 bases and J by 0 bases; unmatched bases: 15. Full variable domain (outside the CDR3, taken from reference TRBV19 and TRBJ2-1): DGGITQSPKYLFRKEGQNVTLSCEQNLNHDAMYWYRQDPGQGLRLIYYSQIVNDFQKGDIAEGYSVSREKKESFPLTVTSAQKNPTAFYLCASRVNPGLAGLSSYNEQFFGPGTRLTVL.

The chain combines TRBV7-2 with TRBJ2-1; D might be TRBD1 (6 bases). The CDR3 is 15 amino acids. The V gene lost 5 bases and the J gene lost 7 bases, with 18 bases spanning the gap. Germline V gene lookup returns CDR1 SGHTA and CDR2 FQGNSA. CDR3 sequence reads: CASSANPGQPNEQFF. The CDR3 bases are TGTGCCAGCAGCGCCAATCCGGGACAACCAAATGAGCAGTTCTTC.

This clonotype turned up a few times. The V and J genes are TRBV7-2 and TRBJ2-5, with D uncertain. Germline CDR1 is SGHTA and CDR2 is FQGNSA. The CDR3 has 12 amino acids. V lost 7 bases to trimming and J lost 5 bases, with 11 bases between them. The CDR3: CASKSAGETQYF. CDR3 sequence (DNA): TGTGCCAGCAAGTCCGCCGGGGAGACCCAGTACTTC.

This chain joins TRBV11-2 and TRBJ2-7; no clear D. Germline CDR1 SGHAT, CDR2 FQNNGV. Trimming took off 3 bases at V and 12 bases at J, with 27 bases between the two ends. The CDR3 has 16 amino acids. CDR3: CASSFLDAPGLTTRYF. For the CDR3, the DNA is TGTGCCAGCAGCTTCTTAGACGCTCCCGGTCTCACAACCAGGTACTTC.

The V gene is TRBV18, the J gene TRBJ1-6; D not certain. With 4 bases removed from V and 8 bases from J, the gap between germline ends came to 24 bases. Germline V gene sequence: CDR1 KGHSH, CDR2 LQKENI. The CDR3 is made up of 18 amino acids. CDR3 DNA sequence: TGTGCCAGCTCACTCACCGCACCGTCGGGCTCGGATGATTCACCCCTCCACTTT. It codes for CASSLTAPSGSDDSPLHF.

J is TRBJ1-3 and V is TRBV12-3 or TRBV12-4; unclear D gene. The CDR3 covers 16 residues. Trimming removed 10 bases from V and 0 bases from J, with 19 bases in between. This CDR3 is CAIKPEQASSGNTIYF. The CDR3 nucleotides read TGTGCCATCAAACCCGAGCAGGCAAGCTCTGGAAACACCATATATTTT.

The sample holds a few counts of this clonotype. The chain employs TRBV6-5 and TRBJ2-2; maybe TRBD2 (5 bases). This CDR3 region has 14 residues. V lost 6 bases to trimming and J lost 3 bases, with 11 bases between them. CDR1 and CDR2 from the germline V gene are MNHEY and SVGAGI. DNA of the CDR3: TGTGCCAGCAGGACTACTAGGTACACCGGGGAGCTGTTTTTT. It encodes CASRTTRYTGELFF.

This chain connects TRBV20-1 to TRBJ1-3; weak D call: TRBD1 (6 bases). The CDR3 consists of 14 residues. CDR1 and CDR2 (germline): DFQATT, SNEGSKA (reference sequence). The CDR3 nucleotides are TGCAGAAGTCAACAGGGTCCCTCTGGAAACACCATATATTTT. As protein: CRSQQGPSGNTIYF.

This clonotype came up once. The chain employs TRBV20-1 and TRBJ2-2; 7 nucleotides agree with TRBD2. Trimming removed 1 base from V and 5 bases from J; junction bases left unmatched: 10. Germline V gene lookup returns CDR1 DFQATT and CDR2 SNEGSKA (reference sequence). The CDR3 totals 16 residues. CDR3 in DNA: TGCAGTGCTAGAGGAATGGCGGGAGTGGGAACCGGGGAGCTGTTTTTT. It encodes CSARGMAGVGTGELFF.

This clonotype has only a few counts. This chain connects TRBV11-2 to TRBJ2-5; D is unclear. Germline lookup yields CDR1 SGHAT and CDR2 FQNNGV. The ends were cut back, 5 bases at V and 0 bases at J, with 16 bases in the middle. The CDR3 has 16 residues. DNA for the CDR3: TGTGCCAGCAGCCCACCTGCCAGCCCGTACCAAGAGACCCAGTACTTC. This codes for CASSPPASPYQETQYF.

This clonotype showed up just a few times. The genes are TRBV7-2 and TRBJ1-1; 10 nucleotides match TRBD1. The trim removed 4 bases at V and 4 bases at J, leaving 12 bases unmatched. The CDR3 totals 17 residues. Per the germline V gene, CDR1 is SGHTA and CDR2 is FQGNSA. This CDR3 is CASSWAGTGALGTEAFF. As DNA, the CDR3 is TGTGCCAGCAGCTGGGCCGGGACAGGGGCCCTTGGCACTGAAGCTTTCTTT.

The CDR3 DNA reads TGCAGTGCAAGGGACTATAACACCGGGGAGCTGTTTTTT. Protein product: CSARDYNTGELFF. This chain uses TRBV20-1 with TRBJ2-2; TRBD2 matches at 7 bases. Germline V gene lookup returns CDR1 DFQATT and CDR2 SNEGSKA (reference sequence). The CDR3 spans 13 residues. The V gene end was trimmed by 6 bases and the J gene end by 2 bases; junction bases not matched to a gene: 3.

This chain uses TRBV30 with TRBJ1-6, with 12 nucleotides matching TRBD1. The CDR3 totals 16 residues. The V gene's germline CDR1 is GTSNPN and CDR2 SVGIG (reference sequence). V gave up 4 bases and J gave up 10 bases; unmatched junction bases: 11. CDR3 loop: CAWKGTGGRVGSPLHF. Written as DNA, the CDR3 is TGTGCCTGGAAGGGGACAGGGGGCAGAGTAGGGTCACCCCTCCACTTT. The complete variable domain, with remaining parts taken from reference TRBV30 and TRBJ1-6, reads SQTIHQWPATLVQPVGSPLSLECTVEGTSNPNLYWYRQAAGRGLQLLFYSVGIGQISSEVPQNLSASRPQDRQFILSSKKLLLSDSGFYLCAWKGTGGRVGSPLHFGNGTRLTVT.